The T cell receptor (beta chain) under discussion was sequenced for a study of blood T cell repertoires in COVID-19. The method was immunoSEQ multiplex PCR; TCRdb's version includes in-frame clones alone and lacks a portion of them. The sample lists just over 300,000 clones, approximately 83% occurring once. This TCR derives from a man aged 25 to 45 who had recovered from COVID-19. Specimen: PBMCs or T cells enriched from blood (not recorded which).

The CDR3 DNA reads TGTGCCAGCAGCACAGGGGTGGAGAGACCACAGAACACTGAAGCTTTCTTT. Protein product: CASSTGVERPQNTEAFF. The chain is built from TRBV2 and TRBJ1-1; 7 positions agree with TRBD1. V lost 6 bases and J lost 1; bases outside the gene matches: 14. The germline V gene encodes CDR1 SNHLY and CDR2 FYNNEI. CDR3 length: 17 residues.